Given below is one T cell receptor beta chain in context. The antigen remains unidentified. The record originates from a study of cytomegalovirus exposure and HLA in healthy donors. Turning to the study itself: Among the roughly 380 donors who were genotyped, 81% fell in the genetic ancestry cluster that is associated with self-reported Caucasian donors. Study outcomes and limitations: V- and J-gene trimming of TCR beta was linked (in a later analysis) to a missense DCLRE1C variant. The study had only CMV serostatus as immune exposure information. Rare TCR sequences predominated, though certain public TCRs were found in many donors.

Deletions cut 4 bases from V and 2 bases from J, with 11 bases between. This CDR3 contains 14 residues. The PCR was carried out with 60 Vbeta primers and 13 Jbeta primers. Profiled with immunoSEQ multiplex PCR; TCRdb holds only in-frame clones, not every one. This sample yields about 160,000 clones, of which about 76% are seen a single time; over 2% belongs to the top ten. Sequences were obtained from PBMCs. This chain joins TRBV23-1 and TRBJ1-2, with D uncertain. TRBV23-1 is recorded as an ORF, its role being uncertain. The clonotype comes from a female donor in good health and CMV-seronegative. CDR3 protein: CASSPFVGNYGYTF. The CDR3 coding sequence is TGCGCCAGCAGTCCCTTTGTGGGCAACTATGGCTACACCTTC.